What follows is one TCR beta chain and its context. This clone has just one count. It lacks a known antigen. Within one base of it there is no much larger clone, and no base qualities were kept. Library method: the immunoSEQ multiplex PCR assay. Approximately 93,000 TCR templates per sample were assayed by the deep sequencing platform. Genomic DNA extracted from sorted T cells was the material used for TCRbeta CDR3 sequencing. Per the authors' processing: The R programming language was used for clonal analysis of TCRbeta CDR3 data. Unstimulated samples were compared with post-reaction CFSE-low samples to define alloreactive CD4+ and CD8+ clones. By matching sequences to the repertoires of sorted unstimulated Treg and non-Treg cells, each alloreactive CD4+ clone was assigned a regulatory or non-regulatory origin. Here the immuneACCESS table is served through TCRdb, limited to in-frame sequences with V and J called. Missing clones are a known gap in these copies; in checked studies unresolved V genes cover under half, and the rest lacks a known reason. V, J and clone size reflect that table, while D and trimming were determined from the DNA. This sample has tens of thousands of clones in its table, and roughly nine tenths of those were observed once. The ten largest clones capture approximately 28% of the sample.

This entry belongs to a study of siplizumab effects on memory and regulatory T cells (dated by TCRdb to about 2019). Turning to the overall study: The study looked at the effect of siplizumab, an anti-CD2 antibody, on alloreactive T-cell subsets in allogeneic mixed lymphocyte reactions made from human PBMCs.

Sorted unstimulated T cells, along with proliferating T cells recovered from mixed lymphocyte reactions, underwent TCRbeta CDR3 sequencing. Fresh whole blood from approximately 10 HLA-typed healthy donors was used to isolate PBMCs. V and J lose 4 bases and 1 base, and a span of 13 bases separates them. The CDR3 covers 16 residues, taking in both the cysteine and the phenylalanine. The read is trimmed to its CDR3 DNA, 48 bases read in frame from base 1. CDR1 and CDR2, per the germline V gene, are SNHLY and FYNNEI. What the authors observed across the whole study: Of the alloreactive CD4+ clones that could be mapped, the Treg-derived share averaged about 63% with siplizumab compared with approximately 30% in control reactions. Siplizumab significantly lowered the cumulative frequency of alloreactive sequences that could be traced to unstimulated CD4+ memory T cells. Unstimulated naive T cells appeared to be more diverse than memory T cells, and naive cells seemed to make a substantial contribution to the alloresponse. The suppressive function of proliferating Tregs from siplizumab cultures was not functionally confirmed. Because sequences at frequencies below about 10^-5 were poorly captured, only a minor fraction of alloreactive clones could be mapped back to unstimulated subsets. Roughly 80-95% of proliferating CD4+ or CD8+ clones could not be assigned a naive or memory phenotype.

Specimen: CD8+ T cells sorted from blood. The receptor was derived from a human donor in good health. The V gene is TRBV2 and the J gene is TRBJ2-2; the best D guess is TRBD1, with 5 bases matching. Read as DNA, the sequence is TGTGCCAGCAGTGCGCACAGGTACGGGAACACCGGGGAGCTGTTTTTT. The translation is CASSAHRYGNTGELFF.